This T cell receptor beta chain was found in a study of human T cells and chemical hapten exposure. Study as a whole: Patch tests applied 0.01% DPC to the upper back, read at 6 days.

Within the library, unique molecular identifiers were attached to each individual cDNA molecule. In the source study's methods: Sampled TCR counts reached a median of 95,638 per sample, with values ranging from about 20,000 to 750,000. TCRdb analysed the RACE reads with MiXCR anew, one entry per CDR3 protein. For this entry, the V and J calls and clone size follow TCRdb and not the study's own pipeline. Of about 120,000 distinct CDR3 sequences listed, 9% to 14% were seen once; the top ten hold roughly 1.3%. J was trimmed by 3 bases and V by 3 bases; bases with no gene match: 8. The CDR3 covers 15 residues. The time point is: patch test 1, 2 weeks after DPC sensitization. Described treatment: therapeutic diphenylcyclopropenone sensitization with weekly scalp DPC. This clonotype was seen at least ten times.

The TCR was taken from a woman in her forties or fifties with alopecia areata. Some clones in this sample may be carry-over from other donors' samples. This sequence joins TRBV12-3 or TRBV12-4 and TRBJ2-7; 7 bases match TRBD2. Sequences were derived from whole blood, sampled in connection with sensitization to the hapten diphenylcyclopropenone (DPC). The DNA for the CDR3 is TGTGCCAGCAGTTTCCAAGCGGGACGATTCTACGAGCAGTACTTC. It yields the protein CASSFQAGRFYEQYF.